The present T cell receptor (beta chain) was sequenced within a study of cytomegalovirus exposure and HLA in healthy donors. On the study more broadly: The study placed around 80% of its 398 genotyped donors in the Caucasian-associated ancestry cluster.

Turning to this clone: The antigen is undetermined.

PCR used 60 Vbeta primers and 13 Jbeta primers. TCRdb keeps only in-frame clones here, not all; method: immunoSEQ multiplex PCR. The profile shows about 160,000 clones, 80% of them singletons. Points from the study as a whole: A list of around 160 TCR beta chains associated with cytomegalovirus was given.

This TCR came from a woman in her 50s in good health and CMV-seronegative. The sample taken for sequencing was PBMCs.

CDR3 region: CASSSDLYEQFF. CDR3 DNA: TGTGCCAGCAGCTCAGATCTTTATGAGCAGTTCTTC. V usage is TRBV7-9 and J usage is TRBJ2-1; D is unclear. V lost 4 bases, J lost 8 bases, and 9 bases lay in between. The length of the CDR3 is 12 residues. Germline V gives CDR1 SEHNR, CDR2 FQNEAQ (reference sequence).